This T cell receptor beta chain appears in the sequencing data of a study of CXCR3-negative and CXCR3-positive naive CD8 T cells. Comment on this clonotype: The antigen is not known.

CDR1 is MGHRA, CDR2 YSYEKL, per germline. The CDR3 has 15 amino acids. Overall study findings and caveats: In both naive subsets diversity was comparably high, whereas memory CD8+ cells showed much lower diversity. Naive cells, whether CXCR3-negative or CXCR3-positive, had similar TRBV-TRBJ usage, while memory cells differed. Naive cells that were CXCR3-positive had more hydrophobic TRB CDR3s (compared with CXCR3-negative naive cells).

Libraries were UMI-labeled 5' RACE TRB cDNA. TCRdb re-called the 5' RACE reads and gives one entry per CDR3 protein, without DNA. The ten top clones account for 0.45% to 0.55%, within a sample of some 130,000 distinct CDR3 sequences. This TCR derives from a human donor in good health. Some clones in this sample may be carry-over from other donors' samples. Sequencing used naive CXCR3- CD8+ T cells from blood. Sample subset: CD45RO-CCR7+CD27+CD95- naive CD8+ T cells lacking CXCR3 (TNR3-). This chain connects TRBV4-1 to TRBJ2-2; TCRdb gives TRBD2 as the D gene, but with no DNA this cannot be confirmed. CDR3 sequence reads: CASSLGTEGTGELFF.